The 31 T cell receptor beta chains in this list originate from one sample, sequenced in a study of Graves' ophthalmopathy and Graves' hyperthyroidism. Beta-chain TCR CDR3 regions were amplified from RNA transcripts. The first round was an RT-PCR with HTBI primers, and the second round was a multiplex PCR. TCRdb re-called the multiplex PCR reads through MiXCR, storing one row per CDR3 protein. The sample records 360,000 or so distinct CDR3 sequences, 15% to 20% being singletons. The sequencing sample was made of peripheral blood. These receptors originate from a woman between 18 and 29 years old with Graves' ophthalmopathy.

This clonotype was observed many times. The V call is TRBV12-3 or TRBV12-4, the J call TRBJ1-5; 9 bases align to TRBD1. Unmatched junction bases numbered 8, after V lost 2 bases and J lost 6 bases. CDR3 length: 16 residues. This CDR3 is CASSLRDRVLGQPQHF. The CDR3 nucleotides read TGTGCCAGCAGTTTACGGGACAGGGTATTGGGTCAGCCCCAGCATTTT.

This clonotype was recorded many times. The V call is TRBV29-1, the J call TRBJ2-7; possible D gene TRBD2, 6 bases. Trimming removed 5 bases from V and 1 base from J, with 9 bases in between. The CDR3 runs to 12 residues. Per germline, CDR1 SQVTM and CDR2 ANQGSEA. The CDR3 DNA follows: TGCAGCGTTCAGGAGGGATCCTACGAGCAGTACTTC. Translation gives CSVQEGSYEQYF.

This clonotype was counted ten times or more. The V gene is TRBV7-6, the J gene TRBJ2-5, with D perhaps TRBD1 or TRBD2 (5 bases each). Trimming took off 1 base at V and 5 bases at J, with 17 bases between the two ends. The CDR3 totals 16 residues. Germline V gene lookup returns CDR1 SGHVS and CDR2 FNYEAQ. The CDR3 coding sequence is TGTGCCAGCAGCTTAGAGGGCGGAGGACATAGCGAGACCCAGTACTTC. This gives the protein CASSLEGGGHSETQYF.

The sample holds many counts of this clonotype. This chain uses TRBV6-5 with TRBJ2-7; D may be TRBD1 or TRBD2 (5 bases each). This CDR3 contains 16 residues. Germline CDR1 and CDR2: MNHEY and SVGAGI. Trimming shortened V by 0 bases and J by 1 base, and 13 bases separated the two germline ends. CDR3 DNA sequence: TGTGCCAGCAGTTACTCCATACCAGGGAGTTCCTACGAGCAGTACTTC. Encoded protein: CASSYSIPGSSYEQYF.

Notes on this clonotype: This clone may be a read error of a much larger clone one base away. No conserved phenylalanine or tryptophan ends this CDR3, so it is likely a read error. This sequence joins TRBV13 and TRBJ2-5, with D perhaps matching TRBD2 (5 bases). Germline values: CDR1 PRHDT, CDR2 FYEKMQ (reference sequence). This CDR3 has 14 amino acids. V lost 5 bases and J lost 2, with 12 bases in between. The CDR3 DNA reads TGTGCCAGCAGCCCGAGAGGGATACAAGAGACCCAGTACCTC. Protein sequence: CASSPRGIQETQYL.

This clonotype was counted many times. This chain joins TRBV20-1 and TRBJ2-7; D remains unclear. CDR3 length: 11 amino acids. V was pared by 4 bases and J by 6 bases, with 10 bases between. From germline, CDR1 is DFQATT and CDR2 SNEGSKA (reference sequence). The CDR3 DNA reads as TGCAGTGCTAAACCCTCCCCCGAGCAGTACTTC. Amino acid sequence: CSAKPSPEQYF.

There are many counts of this clonotype. V and J are TRBV2 and TRBJ2-7; tentatively, D is TRBD2 (6 bases). V lost 7 bases and J 3 bases, leaving 10 bases between the germline ends. Per germline, CDR1 SNHLY and CDR2 FYNNEI. The CDR3 totals 12 residues. CDR3 nucleotides: TGTGCCAGCAAGGACTACGTCTACGAGCAGTACTTC. This sequence encodes CASKDYVYEQYF.

The genes are TRBV12-3 or TRBV12-4 and TRBJ2-5, with D unresolved. The CDR3 totals 13 residues. The germline V and J ends were trimmed by 6 bases and 2 bases, with 10 bases remaining between them. In DNA form, the CDR3 reads TGTGCCAGCAGATCGGACGGGCAAGAGACCCAGTACTTC. Protein: CASRSDGQETQYF.

This clonotype was seen ten or more times. The chain recombines TRBV15 with TRBJ1-5; 7 bases are a match to TRBD1. The CDR3 covers 16 residues. Trimming took 1 base from V and 6 from J; bases not matched to a gene: 9. Germline CDR1 and CDR2: LNHNV and YYDKDF (reference sequence). The CDR3 nucleotides are TGTGCCACCAGCAGAGTTGGGACAGCAGGGAGTCAGCCCCAGCATTTT. This encodes CATSRVGTAGSQPQHF. The whole variable domain, remainder taken from reference TRBV15 and TRBJ1-5, is DAMVIQNPRYQVTQFGKPVTLSCSQTLNHNVMYWYQQKSSQAPKLLFHYYDKDFNNEADTPDNFQSRRPNTSFCFLDIRSPGLGDTAMYLCATSRVGTAGSQPQHFGDGTRLSIL.

The CDR3 region is CASSIIAGGYEQYF. CDR3 nucleotides: TGTGCCAGCAGTATTATAGCAGGAGGGTACGAGCAGTACTTC. V is TRBV12-3 or TRBV12-4 and J is TRBJ2-7, with a weak D call TRBD2 (6 bases). This CDR3 contains 14 residues. V was pared by 5 bases and J by 4 bases, with 15 bases between.

There are many counts of this clonotype. The chain couples TRBV11-2 to TRBJ1-3, with 10 bases matching TRBD1. This CDR3 comprises 18 residues. Trimming cost V 2 bases and J 2 bases; bases outside gene matches: 9. Germline V CDR1 and CDR2: SGHAT, FQNNGV. CDR3 sequence: CASSLRGWTGGPGNTIYF. The CDR3 DNA sequence: TGTGCCAGCAGCTTACGAGGCTGGACAGGGGGACCTGGAAACACCATATATTTT. Full variable domain (rest looked up from reference TRBV11-2 and TRBJ1-3): EAGVAQSPRYKIIEKRQSVAFWCNPISGHATLYWYQQILGQGPKLLIQFQNNGVVDDSQLPKDRFSAERLKGVDSTLKIQPAKLEDSAVYLCASSLRGWTGGPGNTIYFGEGSWLTVV.

The rearrangement links TRBV6-5 to TRBJ2-7; weak D call: TRBD2 (6 bases). Germline V gene sequence: CDR1 MNHEY, CDR2 SVGAGI. The CDR3 contains 15 residues. V lost 5 bases and J 2 bases, leaving 16 bases between the germline ends. CDR3 protein: CASSIQVADPYEQYF. The CDR3 coding sequence is TGTGCCAGCAGTATACAGGTAGCGGACCCCTACGAGCAGTACTTC.

This clonotype has a handful of counts. The rearrangement joins TRBV7-2 to TRBJ1-4; D is uncertain. This CDR3 is built from 14 residues. V was trimmed by 5 bases and J by 3 bases, leaving 10 bases between them. Per germline, CDR1 SGHTA and CDR2 FQGNSA. The CDR3 protein is CASSTFNANEKLFF. CDR3 sequence (DNA): TGTGCCAGCAGCACCTTCAATGCTAATGAAAAACTGTTTTTT. Variable domain in full (rest from reference TRBV7-2 and TRBJ1-4): GAGVSQSPSNKVTEKGKDVELRCDPISGHTALYWYRQSLGQGLEFLIYFQGNSAPDKSGLPSDRFSAERTGGSVSTLTIQRTQQEDSAVYLCASSTFNANEKLFFGSGTQLSVL.

Only one count was recorded for this clonotype. V is TRBV10-3 and J is TRBJ2-7; no definite D call. Germline V gene lookup returns CDR1 ENHRY and CDR2 SYGVKD. With 4 bases removed from V and 2 bases from J, the gap between germline ends came to 6 bases. CDR3 length: 12 amino acids. The chain's CDR3 is CAISVGAYEQYF. In nucleotides, the CDR3 is TGTGCCATCAGTGTTGGCGCCTACGAGCAGTACTTC.

This clonotype was picked up many times. The chain carries TRBV29-1 and TRBJ2-5; TRBD1 is a possible D gene (6 bases). Germline CDR1 SQVTM, CDR2 ANQGSEA. CDR3 length: 12 amino acids. V was clipped by 1 base and J by 6 bases, with 9 bases between them. Here the CDR3 reads CSVEAGQKTQYF. The CDR3 nucleotides are TGCAGCGTTGAAGCGGGACAAAAGACCCAGTACTTC.

In this sample, this clonotype turned up many times. The rearrangement uses TRBV6-2 or TRBV6-3 and TRBJ2-1, with 9 bases aligning to TRBD2. V shed 5 bases and J 10 bases; nucleotides not matched to a gene: 12. The length of the CDR3 is 15 residues. Germline V lookup: CDR1 MNHEY, CDR2 SVGEGT. The CDR3: CASSPTGTSSQEQFF. CDR3 coding DNA: TGTGCCAGCAGTCCAACTGGGACTAGCTCTCAGGAGCAGTTCTTC.

This clonotype was counted many times. The V gene is TRBV6-4, the J gene TRBJ2-2, with 7 positions matching TRBD1. CDR3 length: 17 amino acids. Germline CDR1 MRHNA, CDR2 SNTAGT. J lost 3 bases, V lost 6 bases, and 13 bases had no gene match. CDR3 sequence: CASSSGQGTVYTGELFF. The CDR3 nucleotides are TGTGCCAGCAGCTCGGGGCAGGGGACAGTTTACACCGGGGAGCTGTTTTTT.

Many counts were recorded for this clonotype. J is TRBJ1-2 and V is TRBV20-1, with a tentative D call TRBD1 (6 bases). V lost 5 bases, J lost 8 bases, and 15 bases lay in between. CDR1 is DFQATT and CDR2 is SNEGSKA in the germline V gene (reference sequence). CDR3 length equals 12 residues. The CDR3 nucleotides are TGCAGTGCTCGGGACATCCCGAGAGGCTACACCTTC. This codes for CSARDIPRGYTF.

This clonotype was observed at least ten times. The genes are TRBV6-1 and TRBJ2-4, with 8 bases matching TRBD1. The ends lost 7 bases at V and 7 bases at J; junction bases unmatched: 3. The CDR3 runs 12 residues. Germline values: CDR1 MNHNS, CDR2 SASEGT. CDR3 loop: CASTTGGNIQYF. CDR3 bases: TGTGCCAGCACAACAGGGGGTAACATTCAGTACTTC.

The rearrangement uses TRBV30 and TRBJ2-7; 9 bases agree with TRBD1. CDR1 is GTSNPN and CDR2 is SVGIG in the germline V gene (reference sequence). The CDR3 has 15 residues. The J segment lost 5 bases and the V segment lost 3 bases, leaving 11 bases of the junction unmatched. In DNA, the CDR3 is TGTGCCTGGAGGTTGCGGGGGACAGGGTACCACGAGCAGTACTTC. Translation gives CAWRLRGTGYHEQYF.

This clonotype has a count of ten or more. The chain employs TRBV2 and TRBJ2-7; D may be TRBD2 (7 bases). V shed 8 bases and J shed 6 bases, with 14 bases lying between them. Looked up from germline, CDR1 is SNHLY and CDR2 is FYNNEI. The CDR3 has 12 residues. CDR3 nucleotide sequence: TGTGCCAGCCGGGACGGGGGGCGCGAGCAGTACTTC. Translated: CASRDGGREQYF.

This clonotype was recorded many times. The chain employs TRBV28 and TRBJ2-5; D remains unclear. CDR3 size: 12 residues. V lost 6 bases, J lost 4 bases, and 9 bases lay in between. Germline V gives CDR1 MDHEN, CDR2 SYDVKM. CDR3 coding DNA: TGTGCCAGCAGCGCGGAACCAGAGACCCAGTACTTC. It specifies CASSAEPETQYF.

This clonotype was found many times. This chain connects TRBV11-1 to TRBJ2-2; D uncertain. V dropped 2 bases and J dropped 2 bases, with 12 bases sitting between them. The CDR3 covers 16 residues. The germline CDR1 and CDR2 sequences are SGHAT and FQDESV (reference sequence). In DNA, the CDR3 is TGTGCCAGCAGCTTATTAAACCTCCTAAACACCGGGGAGCTGTTTTTT. Protein product: CASSLLNLLNTGELFF.

The sample holds many counts of this clonotype. The V gene is TRBV9, the J gene TRBJ2-7; D gene uncertain. Germline CDR1 reads SGDLS; CDR2 reads YYNGEE. V was trimmed by 3 bases and J by 1 base, leaving 11 bases between them. The CDR3 sequence is 14 residues long. The CDR3 DNA follows: TGTGCCAGCAGCGCCATCTCAAGTTCCTACGAGCAGTACTTC. It encodes CASSAISSSYEQYF.

Many counts were recorded for this clonotype. V is TRBV27 and J is TRBJ2-7; D is possibly TRBD1 (5 bases). CDR1 is MNHEY and CDR2 is SMNVEV in the germline V gene (reference sequence). Trimming cost V 3 bases and J 4 bases, with 13 bases left between them. This CDR3 spans 14 amino acids. The CDR3 DNA is TGTGCCAGCAGTTTTAAGGGGCCCCCATACGAGCAGTACTTC. Encoded protein: CASSFKGPPYEQYF.

This sequence joins TRBV19 and TRBJ1-5, with no clear D. In germline, CDR1 is LNHDA, CDR2 SQIVND (reference sequence). V lost 3 bases and J 3 bases, leaving 18 bases between the germline ends. The length of the CDR3 is 17 residues. In DNA, the CDR3 is TGTGCCAGTAGTATTAGGCATGGGCAGACCGTCAATCAGCCCCAGCATTTT. It specifies CASSIRHGQTVNQPQHF.

Note on this clonotype: A junction boundary mismatches the germline segment, possibly from a read error. V usage is TRBV7-2 and J usage is TRBJ2-5; D unclear. Germline assignment: CDR1 SGHTA and CDR2 FQGNSA. The CDR3 consists of 16 residues. CDR3 amino acids: CASGLRMGLSQETQYF. In DNA form, the CDR3 reads TGTGCCAGCGGCTTAAGAATGGGTCTCTCACAAGAGACCCAGTACTTC.

This clonotype was seen many times. This rearrangement joins TRBV6-1 to TRBJ2-2; D unresolved. CDR1 is MNHNS and CDR2 is SASEGT in the germline V gene. V lost 7 bases to trimming and J lost 1 base, with 4 bases between them. CDR3 length: 12 amino acids. CDR3 in amino acids: CASMRNTGELFF. The CDR3 DNA reads as TGTGCCAGCATGAGGAACACCGGGGAGCTGTTTTTT.

The rearrangement joins TRBV6-1 to TRBJ1-2, with D unclear. The ends were cut back, 0 bases at V and 0 bases at J, with 8 bases in the middle. Germline lookup yields CDR1 MNHNS and CDR2 SASEGT. The CDR3 spans 15 residues. The CDR3 coding sequence is TGTGCCAGCAGTGAAGCGAAGGGAACTAACTATGGCTACACCTTC. This translates into CASSEAKGTNYGYTF.

The chain couples TRBV12-3 or TRBV12-4 to TRBJ1-5, with D perhaps TRBD1 (5 bases). There are 14 residues in the CDR3. V shed 7 bases and J shed 6 bases, with 16 bases lying between them. The CDR3 region has the DNA TGTGCCAGCAATGATCTGGGGCCCTCTCAGCCCCAGCATTTT. Residues: CASNDLGPSQPQHF.

This clonotype was seen repeatedly, ten times or more. The gene calls are TRBV5-1 and TRBJ1-2; D is uncertain. V lost 0 bases and J 2 bases, leaving 8 bases between the germline ends. The CDR3 is 14 residues long. CDR1 SGHRS and CDR2 YFSETQ come from the germline V gene. The chain's CDR3 is CASSLEGGNYGYTF. CDR3 DNA sequence: TGCGCCAGCAGCTTGGAAGGAGGGAACTATGGCTACACCTTC.